The 25 T cell receptor beta chains in this list originate from one sample, sequenced in a study of OX40 agonist ivuxolimab in advanced cancers. Sequenced by immunoSEQ multiplex PCR; TCRdb stores in-frame clones only, minus some. The profile shows tens of thousands of clones, 80% to 90% of them singletons. The sequenced sample was CD4+ or CD8+ T cells sorted from blood, obtained in a trial of the OX40 agonist ivuxolimab. The receptors originated from an adult with an advanced solid tumor such as melanoma, head and neck, liver or kidney cancer.

The J gene is TRBJ2-3, the V gene TRBV28; 12 nucleotides agree with TRBD2. V shed 5 bases, J shed 2 bases, and the junction held 5 bases outside the gene matches. The CDR3 totals 16 residues. The germline V gene encodes CDR1 MDHEN and CDR2 SYDVKM. In DNA form, the CDR3 reads TGTGCCAGCAGTGTGACTAGCGGGGGTTTCACAGATACGCAGTATTTT. Its protein is CASSVTSGGFTDTQYF.

The V call is TRBV6-5, the J call TRBJ2-1; D is unresolved. V lost 6 bases and J lost 5, with 11 bases in between. This CDR3 spans 13 amino acids. The germline V gene has CDR1 MNHEY and CDR2 SVGAGI. CDR3 sequence reads: CASSPTVHNEQFF. The CDR3 nucleotides are TGTGCCAGCAGCCCGACGGTCCACAATGAGCAGTTCTTC.

As DNA, the CDR3 is TGTGCCAGCAGTGTCCGAGACAGGGGTAATGAGCAGTTCTTC. Translating it yields CASSVRDRGNEQFF. This chain uses TRBV6-1 with TRBJ2-1; 8 bases map to TRBD1. CDR3 length: 14 residues. Per the germline V gene, CDR1 is MNHNS and CDR2 is SASEGT. J was trimmed by 7 bases and V by 4 bases; bases with no gene match: 6.

This sequence joins TRBV18 and TRBJ2-6; tentative D call: TRBD1 (6 bases). Deletions cut 0 bases from V and 0 bases from J, with 9 bases between. This CDR3 spans 17 amino acids. Germline values: CDR1 KGHSH, CDR2 LQKENI. This CDR3 reads CASSPPTGTSGANVLTF. Here the CDR3 DNA reads TGTGCCAGCTCACCACCGACAGGTACCTCTGGGGCCAACGTCCTGACTTTC. The full variable domain, rest sourced from reference TRBV18 and TRBJ2-6, is NAGVMQNPRHLVRRRGQEARLRCSPMKGHSHVYWYRQLPEEGLKFMVYLQKENIIDESGMPKERFSAEFPKEGPSILRIQQVVRGDSAAYFCASSPPTGTSGANVLTFGAGSRLTVL.

The genes are TRBV9 and TRBJ1-1, with a possible D match to TRBD1 (5 bases). The CDR3 runs to 18 residues. The ends were cut back, 3 bases at V and 5 bases at J, with 26 bases in the middle. The germline gives CDR1 SGDLS, CDR2 YYNGEE. The CDR3 sequence: CASSDTMAQRGGGTEAFF. The CDR3 region has the DNA TGTGCCAGCAGCGACACGATGGCCCAACGCGGGGGGGGAACTGAAGCTTTCTTT.

The chain employs TRBV5-4 and TRBJ2-7; 7 bases map to TRBD2. The CDR3 spans 14 residues. The V segment lost 6 bases and the J segment 0 bases; nucleotides outside the gene matches: 6. Per the germline V gene, CDR1 is SGHNT and CDR2 is YYREEE (reference sequence). CDR3 nucleotides: TGTGCCAGCAACCGCGGGGGTGACTCCTACGAGCAGTACTTC. It translates to CASNRGGDSYEQYF.

This clone was recorded a few times. The chain couples TRBV19 to TRBJ2-1; TRBD2 aligns across 9 bases. CDR1 is LNHDA, CDR2 SQIVND, per germline (reference sequence). V dropped 5 bases and J dropped 8; count of bases not matched to a gene: 13. The CDR3 extends over 16 amino acids. This CDR3 reads CASSLRGPAGGDEQFF. In nucleotides, the CDR3 is TGTGCCAGTAGTCTCAGGGGTCCAGCGGGAGGAGATGAGCAGTTCTTC.

The CDR3 bases are TGTGCCAGCAGCTACACTAGCGGAGGGACCTACGAGCAGTACTTC. Translating it yields CASSYTSGGTYEQYF. The chain carries TRBV11-2 and TRBJ2-7, with 8 nucleotides matching TRBD2. Trimming took 4 bases from V and 2 from J; bases not matched to a gene: 7. CDR3 length: 15 amino acids. CDR1 is SGHAT, CDR2 FQNNGV, per germline.

The V call is TRBV12-5, the J call TRBJ2-2; D remains ambiguous. V was trimmed by 3 bases and J by 5 bases, leaving 16 bases between them. The length of the CDR3 is 16 residues. From germline, CDR1 is LGHNT and CDR2 FRNRAP. CDR3 amino acids: CASGFSETFRTGELFF. The CDR3, as DNA: TGTGCTAGTGGTTTCTCCGAGACATTCAGGACCGGGGAGCTGTTTTTT.

The CDR3 nucleotides are TGTGCCAGCAGCTGGAGGGCTAGCGGCTCCTACGAGCAGTACTTC. Its protein product is CASSWRASGSYEQYF. The chain combines TRBV21-1 with TRBJ2-7; TRBD2 is the table's D call and was not checked against the DNA. TRBV21-1 is a recognized pseudogene. CDR3 length equals 15 residues.

V gene TRBV5-1 combines with J gene TRBJ2-3; 8 nucleotides align to TRBD2. The V segment lost 4 bases and the J segment 6 bases; nucleotides outside the gene matches: 10. CDR1 is SGHRS, CDR2 YFSETQ, per germline. This CDR3 is built from 15 residues. The CDR3 nucleotides read TGCGCCAGCAGCCCCGTTCTAGTAGCGGGGGATACGCAGTATTTT. Translating gives CASSPVLVAGDTQYF.

This chain links TRBV5-4 with TRBJ1-2; D call uncertain. Looked up from germline, CDR1 is SGHNT and CDR2 is YYREEE (reference sequence). This CDR3 has 13 residues. V was pared by 2 bases and J by 4 bases, with 9 bases between. CDR3 sequence reads: CASSFPGSYGYTF. The CDR3 bases are TGTGCCAGCAGCTTTCCCGGGAGCTATGGCTACACCTTC.

The chain carries TRBV5-1 and TRBJ2-3; 10 positions agree with TRBD2. CDR3 length equals 15 residues. Trimming at V came to 6 bases and at J to 1 base, leaving 5 bases not matched to a gene. Germline V gene sequence: CDR1 SGHRS, CDR2 YFSETQ. This CDR3 is CASTPLAGGTDTQYF. The CDR3 nucleotides read TGCGCCAGCACCCCGCTAGCGGGAGGCACAGATACGCAGTATTTT.

The V and J genes are TRBV2 and TRBJ1-4; TRBD1 matches 12 bases. V lost 4 bases to trimming and J lost 3 bases; unmatched junction nucleotides: 6. From germline, CDR1 is SNHLY and CDR2 FYNNEI. The CDR3 spans 17 residues. The CDR3 spells CASSVGGQGAANEKLFF. As DNA, the CDR3 is TGTGCCAGCAGTGTGGGGGGACAGGGGGCAGCTAATGAAAAACTGTTTTTT. Based on the CDR3 plus reference TRBV2 and TRBJ1-4, the full variable domain is EPEVTQTPSHQVTQMGQEVILRCVPISNHLYFYWYRQILGQKVEFLVSFYNNEISEKSEIFDDQFSVERPDGSNFTLKIRSTKLEDSAMYFCASSVGGQGAANEKLFFGSGTQLSVL.

V usage is TRBV6-6 and J usage is TRBJ1-1; no clear D. The CDR3 is 12 amino acids. Trimming cost V 0 bases and J 3 bases, with 2 bases left between them. Per the germline V gene, CDR1 is MNHNY and CDR2 is SVGAGI (reference sequence). The CDR3 DNA sequence: TGTGCCAGCAGTTACTCGTACACTGAAGCTTTCTTT. Translated: CASSYSYTEAFF.

V usage is TRBV25-1 and J usage is TRBJ2-5; no reliable D call. This CDR3 has 15 residues. V was shortened by 0 bases and J by 3 bases, with 11 bases between the two germline ends. CDR1 is MGHDK, CDR2 SYGVNS, per germline. The DNA of the CDR3 is TGTGCCAGCAGTGAATATACAGCAAGGGAAGAGACCCAGTACTTC. Protein product: CASSEYTAREETQYF.

The J gene is TRBJ2-3, the V gene TRBV7-9; D gene ambiguous. Germline-derived CDR1 and CDR2 are SEHNR and FQNEAQ (reference sequence). Deletions cut 0 bases from V and 7 bases from J, with 8 bases between. This CDR3 region has 13 residues. CDR3 in DNA: TGTGCCAGCAGCTTAGCGGAAGGGAATACGCAGTATTTT. Translation: CASSLAEGNTQYF.

This clone showed up just a few times. This chain connects TRBV10-2 to TRBJ1-5; 11 bases are a match to TRBD1. The germline gives CDR1 WSHSY, CDR2 SAAADI. Losses at the gene ends were 6 bases for V and 5 bases for J; bases not matched to a gene: 6. CDR3 length: 15 residues. Written as DNA, the CDR3 is TGCGCCAGCAGCGGACAGGGGGCAACGGATCAGCCCCAGCATTTT. It codes for CASSGQGATDQPQHF.

The chain recombines TRBV11-2 with TRBJ2-1, with D perhaps matching TRBD1 or TRBD2 (5 bases each). Looked up from germline, CDR1 is SGHAT and CDR2 is FQNNGV. The CDR3 loop spans 17 amino acids. Trimming stripped 3 bases from V and 0 bases from J, with 15 bases between. The CDR3 protein is CASSLGGGRHSYNEQFF. The CDR3, as DNA: TGTGCCAGCAGCTTGGGTGGGGGACGGCACTCCTACAATGAGCAGTTCTTC. The whole variable domain, remainder taken from reference TRBV11-2 and TRBJ2-1, is EAGVAQSPRYKIIEKRQSVAFWCNPISGHATLYWYQQILGQGPKLLIQFQNNGVVDDSQLPKDRFSAERLKGVDSTLKIQPAKLEDSAVYLCASSLGGGRHSYNEQFFGPGTRLTVL.

This clone was seen only a few times. V and J are TRBV14 and TRBJ2-1, with 10 bases identical to TRBD2. Germline CDR1 and CDR2: SGHDN and FVKESK. The CDR3 loop spans 14 amino acids. Germline trimming cut 3 bases from V and 4 bases from J; bases unmatched to any gene: 0. CDR3 DNA sequence: TGTGCCAGCAGCCAGACTAGCGGGTACAATGAGCAGTTCTTC. Translating it yields CASSQTSGYNEQFF.

The chain couples TRBV5-6 to TRBJ2-7, with D hard to call. Deletions cut 1 base from V and 3 bases from J, with 8 bases between. The CDR3 is 13 amino acids. Per the germline V gene, CDR1 is SGHDT and CDR2 is YYEEEE. The CDR3 sequence is CASSLRPLYEQYF. CDR3 nucleotide sequence: TGTGCCAGCAGCTTGCGTCCACTCTACGAGCAGTACTTC.

The chain recombines TRBV7-2 with TRBJ2-5; 9 bases match TRBD1. The J call is in doubt because the DNA end fits TRBJ2-7 better. The CDR3 consists of 14 residues. Germline values: CDR1 SGHTA, CDR2 FQGNSA. The CDR3 DNA follows: TGTGCCAGTTCCCGGGACAGGGACTCCTACGAGCAGTACTTC. This encodes CASSRDRDSYEQYF.

The chain recombines TRBV7-8 with TRBJ1-5; possibly TRBD1 for D (6 bases). CDR1 SGHVS and CDR2 FQNEAQ come from the germline V gene. The CDR3 sequence is 15 residues long. V lost 5 bases and J 1 base, leaving 12 bases between the germline ends. Here the CDR3 reads CASSLRRGSNQPQHF. The CDR3 coding sequence is TGTGCCAGCAGCCTGAGAAGGGGGAGCAATCAGCCCCAGCATTTT.

To note about this clone: The junction departs from germline at one end; a sequencing error may be responsible. Other DNA variants within this sample encode the same CDR3. The chain uses TRBV15 and TRBJ1-1, with D maybe TRBD1 (6 bases). CDR1 and CDR2 from the germline V gene are LNHNV and YYDKDF (reference sequence). This CDR3 region has 15 residues. In DNA, the CDR3 is TGTGCCACTAGCAGGGACAATTGGATGAACACTGAAGCTTTCTTT. This translates into CATSRDNWMNTEAFF.

The chain uses TRBV6-5 and TRBJ2-4; either TRBD1 or TRBD2 may fit D (6 bases each). This CDR3 is built from 14 residues. The V gene lost 8 bases and the J gene lost 6 bases, with 17 bases spanning the gap. In germline, CDR1 is MNHEY, CDR2 SVGAGI. Here the CDR3 DNA reads TGTGCCAGCTCTCGGGAGCAGGGGAGAAACATTCAGTACTTC. Translating gives CASSREQGRNIQYF.